The sequence of this T cell receptor (beta chain) was determined in a study of cytomegalovirus exposure and HLA in healthy donors. Vbeta (60) and Jbeta (13) primers were used in the PCR. Repertoires were generated with immunoSEQ multiplex PCR, while TCRdb's copy carries only in-frame clones and drops some. The repertoire table contains some 48,000 clones. The length of the CDR3 is 15 residues. With V trimmed by 5 bases and J by 6 bases, 9 bases remained unmatched. Germline V lookup: CDR1 SNHLY, CDR2 FYNNEI. Sequenced sample: PBMCs. The receptor was isolated from a woman aged 40 to 50 in good health and CMV-seronegative. The chain has TRBV2 and TRBJ1-1; 10 bases map to TRBD1. The CDR3 DNA reads as TGTGCCAGCAGTTACCGGACAGGGGGGGTCGCTGAAGCTTTCTTT. Its translation is CASSYRTGGVAEAFF.